The present entry profiles one T cell receptor (beta chain) with its context. Its antigen specificity is not known. No base-level quality is on record; no much larger clone is a single base apart. The cohort comprised approximately 700 healthy bone marrow donors. At the time of sampling, every cohort member was nominally healthy, though immune exposures that went unrecorded were likely present. The donor was CMV seronegative and belonged to the group of 352 seronegative cohort members. Every donor gave a peripheral blood sample, and the peripheral blood mononuclear cells from that sample were used for TCR beta sequencing. The Qiagen DNeasy Blood Extraction Kit was used to extract genomic DNA from the blood cell samples. This sample was taken from a study of cytomegalovirus exposure and HLA in healthy donors (dated by TCRdb to the late 2010s). The study in broad terms: An earlier analysis of 587 of the donors reported under 300 Gb of sequence data and 95 million to 120 million unique TCR beta sequences obtained from about 200 million T cells. In addition to the first cohort of approximately 650 subjects, a separate validation cohort of approximately 110 different subjects was used. A later analysis re-analyzed previously published TCR beta repertoires from hundreds of donors and added high-resolution HLA genotyping to study TCR occurrence patterns. In the later analysis, no new phenotypic data were used to find candidate immune exposures; instead, reliance was placed on TCR beta sequences and their occurrence across donors. The aim of the study was to test whether cataloging public T cell receptors could identify signatures of past pathogen exposure. The study profiled the T cell repertoires of hundreds of subjects by immunosequencing and related them to cytomegalovirus serostatus. Among a few hundred genotyped donors of the cohort, an average of approximately 240,000 unique TCR beta nucleotide sequences were sequenced per donor, around 20% of them non-productive. High-throughput TCR immunosequencing, statistical association of individual TCRs with disease status, and machine learning were combined to predict cytomegalovirus infection status. An earlier analysis of 587 of the donors used high-throughput TCR beta sequencing to judge whether each TCR beta V gene segment behaved as functional or pseudogenic. Every repertoire in the discovery cohort had been generated on one and the same sequencing platform. Four or five DR-DQ haplotypes were handled as single units for association and clustering because linkage in the cohort was strong. Alongside the repertoire data, information on donor age, sex, ethnicity and CMV serostatus was compiled. Class I and class II HLA loci were covered by the typing at four-digit resolution. Typing coverage varied by locus: 629-630 donors for A, B, C, DRB1 and DQB1; approximately 500 for DQA1; 606 for DPA1; under 490 for DPB1. Among the roughly 400 genotyped donors, 81% belonged to the genetic ancestry cluster associated with self-reported Caucasian donors. An early release that covered 640 HLA-typed donors contained around 300 gigabases of sequencing data and 70 million to 100 million unique TCR sequences. Genome-wide SNP genotypes for about 65% of the roughly 670 donors were used in a later genetic analysis, which treated that subset as a discovery cohort.

What the study reported, not specific to this receptor: Because the 87-base-pair reads could not distinguish some IMGT-functional V segments, including TRBV6-2 and TRBV6-3, those segments were excluded. The classifier was reported to diagnose cytomegalovirus status with high specificity and sensitivity in both the original and validation cohorts. Linkage disequilibrium might explain the correlated functional status among segregating V segments, but an unknown experimental factor could not be excluded. In a later analysis, several top co-occurrence clusters were reported to appear linked to parvovirus B19, influenza, CMV and Epstein-Barr virus. Broadly in line with IMGT annotations, most TCR beta V segments showed up in productive rearrangements about 87% or about 30% of the time in an earlier analysis of approximately 600 of the donors. In a later analysis, HLA-associated TCR beta chains were found to be more clonally expanded and to have lower generation probabilities than equally common non-associated chains. In a later analysis, the rate of TCR association differed among HLA loci, with DRB1 alleles having the most associated TCRs and HLA-C alleles having the fewest. Only TCR beta chains were sequenced in this cohort, and the absence of alpha or paired-chain data limited detectable features. A few of the identified cytomegalovirus-associated TCR beta chains were confirmed in vitro to be specific for cytomegalovirus antigens. The presence/absence analyses assumed that sequencing depth was roughly uniform across donors, and that assumption may not be true. While some public TCRs were present in many individuals, most TCR sequences turned up only very rarely across donors. A later genetic analysis associated a missense DCLRE1C variant with V-gene and J-gene trimming of TCR beta chains, and an independent cohort replicated the association. Because HLA typing was unavailable for some donors at each locus, only the typed subset was used in association tests. It was suggested by the authors that the approach could potentially be generalized to other disease states and immunological phenotypes. A later genetic analysis reported fewer N-insertions in productive TCRs among donors in an Asian-associated ancestry cluster than the roughly 620-donor mean. When HLA alleles, especially DR and DQ, strongly co-occurred, attributing TCR associations to individual alleles was difficult. The only immune exposure information available for the cohort was CMV serostatus. A total of fewer than 200 TCR beta chains were listed by the study as associated with cytomegalovirus. The earlier analysis of around 600 of the donors excluded roughly 17 rarely observed V segments, including chromosome 9 orphons, because counts were too low. The sequencing pipeline was judged likely to have produced a cluster of highly shared sequence variants as a technical artifact. In a later analysis, most CMV-associated TCR beta chains were found to appear HLA-restricted, with HLA associations seemingly driven largely by CMV exposure. A further reported finding was that TCR beta sequences accurately predicted the HLA-A and HLA-B alleles for most subjects in the first cohort. In a later analysis, 15,000 to 20,000 TCR beta sequences were associated with specific HLA alleles at a false discovery rate of 0.05.

Libraries were built with the immunoSEQ multiplex PCR assay. A mixture of 60 forward primers for TCR Vbeta segments and 13 reverse primers for TCR Jbeta segments was used in the multiplex PCR. A multiplex PCR assay on genomic DNA amplified the CDR3 region of rearranged TCR beta genes. The amplified TCR beta libraries were sequenced on the Illumina HiSeq System as 87-base-pair reads. As for the original processing: A later analysis tallied around 87 million unique TCR beta chains across the 700 or so repertoires, and some 12 million of those chains were shared by two or more donors. Raw reads were error-corrected and collapsed into unique sequences with a nearest-neighbor algorithm that merged closely related sequences to remove PCR and sequencing errors. CDR3 sequences were aligned to IMGT reference sequences to assign V, D and J gene segments. For a sequence to be retained, a match of at least six nucleotides was required to both a V gene segment and a J gene segment. Rearrangements were classified as productive when the CDR3 lacked stop codons and remained in frame with V and J, and all other rearrangements were classified as non-productive. CDR3 was defined by IMGT convention, running from the second conserved V-encoded cysteine to the conserved J-encoded phenylalanine. In an earlier analysis of around 570 of the donors, sequences lacking an unambiguous match to a single V gene segment were excluded. An earlier analysis of 587 of the donors called V segments functional above 56.7% productive rearrangements and segregating when the between-donor standard deviation exceeded 5%. A statistical classification framework was built to diagnose cytomegalovirus status from the catalog of TCR beta chain sequences. V and J gene assignment, in a later analysis, came from comparing TCR nucleotide sequences with IMGT/GENE-DB human TR gene sequences. The TCRdist pipeline was used in a later analysis to assign CDR3 sequences and most-parsimonious VDJ recombination scenarios. In a later analysis, each TCR beta chain was defined by its CDR3 amino acid sequence together with its V-gene family, and reads lacking a unique V-gene family were excluded. As a way to deal with suspected cross-contamination and a sequencing artifact, a later analysis dropped approximately 570 nucleotide sequences that were highly shared and had low generation probability. For each public chain, a later analysis derived a clonal expansion index from normalized ranks of inferred template counts within each repertoire. In a later analysis, generation probabilities were computed using a VDJ recombination model fitted to out-of-frame rearrangements, and the results were checked against IGoR. A later analysis scored TCR-TCR, TCR-HLA and TCR-CMV co-occurrence with hypergeometric tests, applying a repertoire-size bias correction to TCR pairs. To estimate false discovery rates, a later analysis permuted the HLA or CMV assignments 20 times. In a later analysis, co-occurring TCRs were grouped using DBSCAN, and TCRdist sequence similarity was added for clustering within HLA-allele-positive subsets. Repertoires with fewer than 30,000 or more than 120,000 public chains were left out of co-occurrence clustering, as were four to six repertoires with anomalous nucleotide sharing. Entries here come from immuneACCESS through TCRdb and include only in-frame sequences with V and J called. Some clones fail to appear in such tables; in the studies checked, an unresolved V gene covers under half of the shortfall, and the cause of the remainder is unknown. That table supplies the V and J calls and clone size; D and trimming were determined from the DNA. This sample has more than 95,000 clones in its table, and 80% to 90% of those were observed once. The top ten hold about 1% of the sample.

Trimming removed 2 bases from V and 5 bases from J; the gene matches leave 7 bases unexplained. CDR1 and CDR2 are drawn from the germline V gene: SGHRS, YFSETQ. From its cysteine to its phenylalanine, the CDR3 spans 15 amino acids. Kept here is only the CDR3 DNA, which spans 45 bases and is read in frame from base 1. The TCR was taken from a woman aged 25-40 years in good health and CMV-seronegative. The sequenced material came from PBMCs. The sequence links TRBV5-1 to TRBJ1-1; TRBD1 lines up with 9 middle nucleotides. Read as DNA, the sequence is TGCGCCAGCAGCTTCCGGGGACAGGGAGAGACTGAAGCTTTCTTT. This codes for CASSFRGQGETEAFF.